This T cell receptor beta chain was retrieved from a study of molecular identifiers for immune sequencing clone quantification. On the study more broadly: Four of five splits of RNA from 20,000 or 100,000 naive CD8 cells were sequenced in replicates.

Whole-study results and caveats: Among 920,000 or so naive cells, as was reported, spiked Jurkat TCR RNA from one cell was detectable. Identical TCR molecules can share a barcode, and this sharing could underestimate highly expanded clone sizes.

The ends were cut back, 2 bases at V and 1 base at J, with 2 bases in the middle. Germline V lookup: CDR1 MNHNS, CDR2 SASEGT. The CDR3 is 13 amino acids. TCRdb analysed the PCR reads with MiXCR anew, one entry per CDR3 protein. The sample consists of about 640,000 distinct CDR3 sequences, 15% to 20% of them appearing once. This clonotype was detected ten times or more. Its target is not known. The chain employs TRBV6-1 and TRBJ2-2; D ambiguous. What was sequenced was naive CD8+ T cells from blood, with Jurkat cell RNA spiked in. The sample's subset: FACS-sorted CD8+CD4-CCR7+CD45RA+ naive T cells. This clonotype was obtained from a human donor in good health. Some libraries in this study had Jurkat cell RNA spiked in. The CDR3 loop is CASSEMNTGELFF. In nucleotides, the CDR3 is TGTGCCAGCAGTGAAATGAACACCGGGGAGCTGTTTTTT.